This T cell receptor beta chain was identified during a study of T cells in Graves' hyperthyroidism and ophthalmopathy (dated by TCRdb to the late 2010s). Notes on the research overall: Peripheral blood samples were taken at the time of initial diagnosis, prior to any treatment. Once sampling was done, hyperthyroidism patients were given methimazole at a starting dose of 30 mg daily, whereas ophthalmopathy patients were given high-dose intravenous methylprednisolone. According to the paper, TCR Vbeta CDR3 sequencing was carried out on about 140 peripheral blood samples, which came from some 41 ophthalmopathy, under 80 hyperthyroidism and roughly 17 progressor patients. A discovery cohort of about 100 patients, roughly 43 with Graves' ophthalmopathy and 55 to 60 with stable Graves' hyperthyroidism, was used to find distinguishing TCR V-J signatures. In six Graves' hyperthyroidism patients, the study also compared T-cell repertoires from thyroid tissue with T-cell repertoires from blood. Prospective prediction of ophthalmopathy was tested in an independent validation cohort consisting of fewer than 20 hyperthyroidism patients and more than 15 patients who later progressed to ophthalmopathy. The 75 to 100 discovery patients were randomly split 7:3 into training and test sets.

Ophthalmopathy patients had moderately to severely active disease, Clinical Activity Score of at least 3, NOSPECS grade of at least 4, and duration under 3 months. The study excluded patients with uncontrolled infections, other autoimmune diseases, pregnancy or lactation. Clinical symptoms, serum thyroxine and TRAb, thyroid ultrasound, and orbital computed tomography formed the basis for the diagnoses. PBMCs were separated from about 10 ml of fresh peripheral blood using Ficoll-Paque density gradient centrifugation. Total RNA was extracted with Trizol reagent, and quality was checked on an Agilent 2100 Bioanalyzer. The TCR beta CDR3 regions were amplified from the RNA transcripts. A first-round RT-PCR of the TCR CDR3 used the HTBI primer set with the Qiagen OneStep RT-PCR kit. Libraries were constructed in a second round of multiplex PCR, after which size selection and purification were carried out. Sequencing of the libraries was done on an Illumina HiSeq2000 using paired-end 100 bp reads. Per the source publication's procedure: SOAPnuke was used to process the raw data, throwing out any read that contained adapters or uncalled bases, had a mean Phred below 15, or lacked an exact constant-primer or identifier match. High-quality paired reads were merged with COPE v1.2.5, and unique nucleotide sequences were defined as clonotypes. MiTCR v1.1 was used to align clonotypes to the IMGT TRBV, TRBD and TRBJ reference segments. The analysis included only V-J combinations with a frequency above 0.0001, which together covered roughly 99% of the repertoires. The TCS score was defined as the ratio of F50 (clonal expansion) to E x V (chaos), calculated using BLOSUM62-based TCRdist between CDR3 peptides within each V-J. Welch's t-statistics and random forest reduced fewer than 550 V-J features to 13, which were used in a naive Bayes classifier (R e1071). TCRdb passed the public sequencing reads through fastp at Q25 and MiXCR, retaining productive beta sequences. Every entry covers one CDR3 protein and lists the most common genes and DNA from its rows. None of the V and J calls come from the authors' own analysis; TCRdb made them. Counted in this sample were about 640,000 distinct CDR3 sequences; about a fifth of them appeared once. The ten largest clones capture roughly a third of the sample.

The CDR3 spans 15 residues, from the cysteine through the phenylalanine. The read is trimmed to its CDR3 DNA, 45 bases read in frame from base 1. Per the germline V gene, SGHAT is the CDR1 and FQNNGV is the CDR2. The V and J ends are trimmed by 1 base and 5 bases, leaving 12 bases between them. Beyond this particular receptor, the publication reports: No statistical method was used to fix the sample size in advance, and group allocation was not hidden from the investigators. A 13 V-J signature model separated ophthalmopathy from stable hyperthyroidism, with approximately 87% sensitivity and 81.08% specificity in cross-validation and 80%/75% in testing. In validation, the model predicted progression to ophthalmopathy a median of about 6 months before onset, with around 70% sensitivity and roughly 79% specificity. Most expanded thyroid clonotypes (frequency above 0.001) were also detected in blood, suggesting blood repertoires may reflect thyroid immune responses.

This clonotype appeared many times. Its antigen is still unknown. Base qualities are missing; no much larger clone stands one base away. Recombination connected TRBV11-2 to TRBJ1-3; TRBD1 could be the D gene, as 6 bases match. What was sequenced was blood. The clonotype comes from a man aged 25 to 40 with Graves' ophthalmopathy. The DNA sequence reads TGTGCCAGCAGCTTAGTTGGGGACACGCGAAACACCATATATTTT. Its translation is CASSLVGDTRNTIYF.